This entry is about one T cell receptor beta chain. Its antigen is not identified. V was shortened by 5 bases and J by 3 bases, with 13 bases between the two germline ends. The CDR3 has 15 amino acids. Germline values: CDR1 MGHDK, CDR2 SYGVNS. The entry originates in a study of cytomegalovirus exposure and HLA in healthy donors. Study-level results: About 180 TCR beta chains were listed as cytomegalovirus-associated. One later analysis reportedly identified an Asian-associated ancestry cluster that showed fewer N-insertions than the approximately 600-donor mean. The productive fraction for most TCR beta V segments was about 87% or about 30% in an earlier analysis.

The PCR was carried out with 60 Vbeta primers and 13 Jbeta primers. TCRdb's copy holds only in-frame clones and misses some; the assay was immunoSEQ multiplex PCR. The sample includes about 130,000 clones, roughly four fifths of them seen just once. The TCR comes from a boy aged 5-17 years in good health and CMV-seronegative. The chain couples TRBV25-1 to TRBJ2-2; maybe TRBD1 (6 bases). The sequenced sample was PBMCs. CDR3 coding DNA: TGTGCCAGCAGTTCCGACAGGACTTACACCGGGGAGCTGTTTTTT. Its translation is CASSSDRTYTGELFF. The variable domain in full, completed from reference TRBV25-1 and TRBJ2-2, reads EADIYQTPRYLVIGTGKKITLECSQTMGHDKMYWYQQDPGMELHLIHYSYGVNSTEKGDLSSESTVSRIRTEHFPLTLESARPSHTSQYLCASSSDRTYTGELFFGEGSRLTVL.